Following are 25 T cell receptor beta chains from one sample sequenced in a study of blood T cell repertoires in COVID-19. Some clones are missing from TCRdb's copy, which holds only in-frame ones; the method was immunoSEQ multiplex PCR. The profile covers some 140,000 clones, with roughly 72% appearing a single time and 11% taken by the ten largest. The sample comprised peripheral blood. These TCRs come from a human donor in a cohort sampled during active COVID-19.

This clone was seen repeatedly, ten times or more. The J gene is TRBJ2-7, the V gene TRBV2; 10 bases fit TRBD2. V shed 6 bases, J shed 3 bases, and the junction held 8 bases outside the gene matches. This CDR3 comprises 15 residues. Germline CDR1 reads SNHLY; CDR2 reads FYNNEI. The CDR3 sequence: CASSPGLAVDYEQYF. The CDR3 bases are TGTGCCAGCAGCCCCGGACTAGCGGTTGACTACGAGCAGTACTTC.

The chain carries TRBV2 and TRBJ1-5, with no clear D. CDR1 and CDR2 from the germline V gene are SNHLY and FYNNEI. There are 13 residues in the CDR3. Trimming took 2 bases from V and 4 from J, leaving 6 bases between them. CDR3 nucleotide sequence: TGTGCCAGCAGTGAACAGACTAATCAGCCCCAGCATTTT. It yields the protein CASSEQTNQPQHF.

The V gene is TRBV6-6, the J gene TRBJ2-3; 12 nucleotides align to TRBD1. The CDR3 extends over 15 amino acids. V was pared by 2 bases and J by 4 bases, with 1 base of the junction left unmatched. Per germline, CDR1 MNHNY and CDR2 SVGAGI (reference sequence). CDR3 loop: CASSYGTGGPDTQYF. In DNA, the CDR3 is TGTGCCAGCAGTTACGGGACAGGGGGCCCAGATACGCAGTATTTT.

This clone showed up just once. The rearrangement links TRBV7-9 to TRBJ1-1; no clear D. The germline gives CDR1 SEHNR, CDR2 FQNEAQ (reference sequence). Trimming shortened V by 3 bases and J by 6 bases, and 17 bases separated the two germline ends. CDR3 length: 15 residues. CDR3 coding DNA: TGTGCCAGCAGCTTTTTTGGTTCTACAGATTCTGAAGCTTTCTTT. Translated: CASSFFGSTDSEAFF.

This chain uses TRBV19 with TRBJ1-1; a weak D match, TRBD1 (6 bases). V gave up 3 bases and J gave up 0 bases, with 17 bases separating them. Germline loops: CDR1 LNHDA, CDR2 SQIVND (reference sequence). The length of the CDR3 is 17 residues. The CDR3 nucleotides read TGTGCCAGTAGTATTGAGGTGGTGGACAGCATGAACACTGAAGCTTTCTTT. It codes for CASSIEVVDSMNTEAFF.

The V gene is TRBV5-1, the J gene TRBJ2-5; 14 nucleotides agree with TRBD2. This CDR3 comprises 15 residues. V lost 4 bases and J lost 3; bases outside the gene matches: 2. Looked up from germline, CDR1 is SGHRS and CDR2 is YFSETQ. The CDR3 spells CASSPTSGGEETQYF. CDR3 DNA: TGCGCCAGCAGCCCGACTAGCGGGGGGGAAGAGACCCAGTACTTC.

This clone was counted a few times. This rearrangement joins TRBV14 to TRBJ2-4; maybe TRBD2 (6 bases). The CDR3 totals 14 residues. Trimming removed 1 base from V and 6 bases from J, with 10 bases in between. Per the germline V gene, CDR1 is SGHDN and CDR2 is FVKESK. In DNA form, the CDR3 reads TGTGCCAGCAGCCAAGTACTGGAGGGAAACATTCAGTACTTC. Amino acids: CASSQVLEGNIQYF.

CDR3 in amino acids: CASSAGLGNTGELFF. The DNA of the CDR3 is TGCGCCAGCAGTGCAGGGTTAGGGAACACCGGGGAGCTGTTTTTT. The genes are TRBV10-2 and TRBJ2-2, with D possibly being TRBD1 (5 bases). CDR1 WSHSY and CDR2 SAAADI come from the germline V gene. The ends were cut back, 4 bases at V and 1 base at J, with 10 bases in the middle. There are 15 residues in the CDR3.

The rearrangement joins TRBV19 to TRBJ2-2, with TRBD2 matching 11 bases. This CDR3 is built from 17 residues. The V and J ends lost 4 bases and 2 bases, in that order; junction bases with no gene match: 6. Per germline, CDR1 LNHDA and CDR2 SQIVND (reference sequence). DNA for the CDR3: TGTGCCAGTAGTACGTCGGGACTAGCGGACAACACCGGGGAGCTGTTTTTT. Its protein product is CASSTSGLADNTGELFF.

The rearrangement links TRBV28 to TRBJ1-5; 7 bases fit TRBD1. Germline V gene lookup returns CDR1 MDHEN and CDR2 SYDVKM. This CDR3 region has 14 residues. With 8 bases clipped from V and 10 bases from J, the junction kept 14 bases outside the gene matches. The CDR3 DNA reads as TGTGCCAGCCGCCTCGACAGGGCCGGGAAACCCCAGCATTTT. Protein: CASRLDRAGKPQHF.

The V call is TRBV2, the J call TRBJ1-1; weak D call: TRBD1 (6 bases). Germline assignment: CDR1 SNHLY and CDR2 FYNNEI. V lost 4 bases to trimming and J lost 1 base, with 16 bases between them. This CDR3 contains 16 residues. For the CDR3, the DNA is TGTGCCAGCAGTGGACCGGGGGGCGGGGGGAACACTGAAGCTTTCTTT. Protein product: CASSGPGGGGNTEAFF.

CDR3 residues: CASSPRPGDYGYTF. CDR3 in DNA: TGTGCCAGCAGCCCGCGACCGGGGGACTATGGCTACACCTTC. The chain is built from TRBV3-1 (or the pseudogene TRBV3-2) and TRBJ1-2; weak D call: TRBD1 (5 bases). V was clipped by 4 bases and J by 3 bases, with 12 bases between them. CDR1 and CDR2 from the germline V gene are LGHDT and YNNKEL (reference sequence). The CDR3 contains 14 residues.

The sample holds a few counts of this clone. The chain combines TRBV5-4 with TRBJ1-2; 7 positions match TRBD1. The germline V gene has CDR1 SGHNT and CDR2 YYREEE (reference sequence). This CDR3 has 16 amino acids. V trimming: 4 bases; J trimming: 1 base; junction bases outside the gene matches: 10. CDR3 sequence: CASSLETGLFNYGYTF. The CDR3 nucleotides are TGTGCCAGCAGCCTAGAGACAGGGCTGTTTAACTATGGCTACACCTTC.

The rearrangement links TRBV27 to TRBJ1-4, with TRBD1 matching over 11 bases. V lost 6 bases to trimming and J lost 5 bases; unmatched junction nucleotides: 2. In germline, CDR1 is MNHEY, CDR2 SMNVEV (reference sequence). This CDR3 contains 14 residues. In nucleotides, the CDR3 is TGTGCCAGCAGCAGGGACAGGGGGAATGAAAAACTGTTTTTT. Translation gives CASSRDRGNEKLFF.

The rearrangement links TRBV2 to TRBJ2-1; a weak D match, TRBD2 (5 bases). V was shortened by 2 bases and J by 0 bases, with 8 bases between the two germline ends. This CDR3 contains 15 residues. The germline CDR1 and CDR2 sequences are SNHLY and FYNNEI. The CDR3 is CASSERESSYNEQFF. CDR3 in DNA: TGTGCCAGCAGTGAAAGGGAGAGCTCCTACAATGAGCAGTTCTTC.

The chain links TRBV7-6 to TRBJ2-1, with TRBD2 identical over 9 bases. Germline V gene lookup returns CDR1 SGHVS and CDR2 FNYEAQ. The V segment lost 5 bases and the J segment 7 bases; nucleotides outside the gene matches: 9. CDR3 length: 15 residues. The CDR3 DNA reads as TGTGCCAGCAGCCGGGGACTAGCCTTGAGGAATGAGCAGTTCTTC. This gives the protein CASSRGLALRNEQFF. Full variable domain (remainder filled in from reference TRBV7-6 and TRBJ2-1): GAGVSQSPRYKVTKRGQDVALRCDPISGHVSLYWYRQALGQGPEFLTYFNYEAQQDKSGLPNDRFSAERPEGSISTLTIQRTEQRDSAMYRCASSRGLALRNEQFFGPGTRLTVL.

The V call is TRBV10-3, the J call TRBJ1-2, with 7 bases that match TRBD1. Germline V lookup: CDR1 ENHRY, CDR2 SYGVKD. CDR3 length equals 15 residues. V trimming: 4 bases; J trimming: 0 bases; junction bases outside the gene matches: 5. DNA for the CDR3: TGTGCCATCAGTGTTACGGGGACAGCTAACTATGGCTACACCTTC. The encoded protein is CAISVTGTANYGYTF.

This sequence joins TRBV14 and TRBJ2-3, with 11 bases identical to TRBD2. In germline, CDR1 is SGHDN, CDR2 FVKESK. The V and J ends lost 3 bases and 4 bases, in that order; junction bases with no gene match: 0. CDR3 length equals 14 residues. The CDR3: CASSQTSGADTQYF. CDR3 bases: TGTGCCAGCAGCCAGACTAGCGGGGCAGATACGCAGTATTTT.

The chain recombines TRBV10-3 with TRBJ2-3; 8 nucleotides agree with TRBD1. This CDR3 is built from 17 residues. Losses at the gene ends were 0 bases for V and 2 bases for J; bases not matched to a gene: 7. Germline V gene lookup returns CDR1 ENHRY and CDR2 SYGVKD. This chain's CDR3 is CAISESLGTGDTDTQYF. The CDR3 nucleotides are TGTGCCATCAGTGAGTCGCTCGGGACAGGCGACACAGATACGCAGTATTTT.

The CDR3 loop is CASSEGQGDVQPQHF. CDR3 DNA sequence: TGTGCCAGCAGTGAGGGGCAGGGGGACGTTCAGCCCCAGCATTTT. The chain is built from TRBV2 and TRBJ1-5; 7 bases are shared with TRBD1. The CDR3 loop spans 15 amino acids. The ends lost 3 bases at V and 6 bases at J; junction bases unmatched: 8. Per the germline V gene, CDR1 is SNHLY and CDR2 is FYNNEI.

The rearrangement links TRBV30 to TRBJ1-2, with D unclear. CDR1 is GTSNPN and CDR2 is SVGIG in the germline V gene (reference sequence). The CDR3 consists of 15 residues. Trimming left V 0 bases short and J 6 bases short, with 17 bases between. The CDR3 here is CAWSVPGRPLDGYTF. CDR3 bases: TGTGCCTGGAGTGTACCGGGGAGGCCCCTGGATGGCTACACCTTC. The full variable domain, rest sourced from reference TRBV30 and TRBJ1-2, is SQTIHQWPATLVQPVGSPLSLECTVEGTSNPNLYWYRQAAGRGLQLLFYSVGIGQISSEVPQNLSASRPQDRQFILSSKKLLLSDSGFYLCAWSVPGRPLDGYTFGSGTRLTVV.

With respect to this clone: The junction departs from the called germline gene at one end, perhaps through a read error. The chain is built from TRBV29-1 and TRBJ2-3; D might be TRBD2 (5 bases). CDR1 is SQVTM, CDR2 ANQGSEA, per germline. The CDR3 covers 11 residues. The CDR3 nucleotides read TGCAGCGTTGAAAGCGGCCCCGAAAGCTCCTTT. Its protein is CSVESGPESSF.

This rearrangement joins TRBV9 to TRBJ1-3, with 7 bases that match TRBD1. The CDR3 has 17 amino acids. Germline values: CDR1 SGDLS, CDR2 YYNGEE. J lost 0 bases, V lost 2 bases, and 8 bases had no gene match. The CDR3 sequence: CASSVSTGAYSGNTIYF. CDR3 nucleotides: TGTGCCAGCAGCGTGTCTACAGGGGCTTACTCTGGAAACACCATATATTTT. Full variable domain (outside the CDR3, taken from reference TRBV9 and TRBJ1-3): DSGVTQTPKHLITATGQRVTLRCSPRSGDLSVYWYQQSLDQGLQFLIQYYNGEERAKGNILERFSAQQFPDLHSELNLSSLELGDSALYFCASSVSTGAYSGNTIYFGEGSWLTVV.

This rearrangement joins TRBV4-1 to TRBJ2-7; the D is unclear. CDR1 and CDR2 from the germline V gene are MGHRA and YSYEKL. The CDR3 covers 13 residues. Trimming removed 1 base from V and 1 base from J, with 5 bases in between. The CDR3 loop reads CASSQVVSYEQYF. The CDR3 DNA follows: TGCGCCAGCAGCCAAGTCGTATCCTACGAGCAGTACTTC.

In nucleotides, the CDR3 is TGCGCCAGCAGTGATAGAGATACGCAGTATTTT. It yields the protein CASSDRDTQYF. V usage is TRBV5-1 and J usage is TRBJ2-3; the D is unclear. Trimming removed 5 bases from V and 5 bases from J, with 6 bases in between. Germline V gene lookup returns CDR1 SGHRS and CDR2 YFSETQ. The CDR3 contains 11 residues.